One and the same sample provided the 8 T cell receptor beta chains below, sequenced in a study of PD-1 blockade in classical Hodgkin lymphoma (dated by TCRdb to 2018 to 2021). This specimen's time point label, per the study, means: cycle 1 day 1 (C1D1), immediately before nivolumab initiation. Every trial patient had relapsed following autologous stem cell transplantation, and prior brentuximab vedotin exposure was what differed among cohorts A, B and C. CD4+ T cells were purified from thawed PBMCs by magnetic negative selection with a Miltenyi CD4+ T cell isolation kit. The protocol used for the library was the immunoSEQ multiplex PCR assay. The clones in this table, taken by TCRdb from immuneACCESS, are in-frame only. Not every clone is retained; where verified, under half of the shortfall comes from an unresolved V gene, and the cause of the rest is unknown. The sample contains approximately 9,500 clones, about 70% of them found a single time. Of the sample, 4% falls within the top ten clones.

The sample was CD4+ T cells from blood, taken at baseline. All receptors come from a human donor with classical Hodgkin lymphoma.

This chain links TRBV28 with TRBJ1-4; D not resolved. The CDR3 has 16 residues. CDR1 MDHEN and CDR2 SYDVKM come from the germline V gene. V lost 3 bases, J lost 1 base, and 12 bases lay in between. The chain's CDR3 is CASSLSNQLTNEKLFF. In DNA, the CDR3 is TGTGCCAGCAGTTTGTCAAACCAGTTAACTAATGAAAAACTGTTTTTT.

The rearrangement joins TRBV15 to TRBJ2-3, with TRBD2 matching 7 bases. There are 14 residues in the CDR3. V was clipped by 9 bases and J by 4 bases; unmatched bases: 10. CDR1 and CDR2 from the germline V gene are LNHNV and YYDKDF (reference sequence). The CDR3 spells CATRSGTSADTQYF. In DNA, the CDR3 is TGTGCCACGAGAAGCGGGACCTCCGCAGATACGCAGTATTTT.

J is TRBJ2-7 and V is TRBV10-3; D might be TRBD2 (6 bases). Germline lookup yields CDR1 ENHRY and CDR2 SYGVKD. Trimming removed 4 bases at V and 1 base at J, with 14 bases between. The CDR3 is 15 amino acids. CDR3 residues: CAISVGGRGSYEQYF. The CDR3, as DNA: TGTGCCATCAGTGTAGGAGGGAGAGGGTCCTACGAGCAGTACTTC.

This sequence joins TRBV7-2 and TRBJ1-5; the D is unclear. In germline, CDR1 is SGHTA, CDR2 FQGNSA. V lost 3 bases and J lost 7, with 10 bases in between. The CDR3 has 13 residues. As DNA, the CDR3 is TGTGCCAGCAGCTTTATTACAAGCCAGCCCCAGCATTTT. Translation: CASSFITSQPQHF.

This clone is a singleton in its sample. The V and J genes are TRBV6-6 and TRBJ2-5; D possibly corresponds to TRBD2 (5 bases). CDR1 and CDR2 (germline): MNHNY, SVGAGI (reference sequence). This CDR3 has 13 residues. The germline V and J ends were trimmed by 7 bases and 2 bases, with 11 bases remaining between them. In nucleotides, the CDR3 is TGTGCCAGCACTCTCCCGGGGCAAGAGACCCAGTACTTC. Its translation: CASTLPGQETQYF.

This clone was seen a handful of times. The rearrangement joins TRBV18 to TRBJ2-7, with D tentatively TRBD2 (6 bases). This CDR3 is 14 amino acids long. The germline V gene encodes CDR1 KGHSH and CDR2 LQKENI. The V and J ends lost 3 bases and 5 bases respectively, with 14 bases between them. The CDR3 nucleotides are TGTGCCAGCTCACCCTTTTCCGGGAGTGACGAGCAGTACTTC. Its translation is CASSPFSGSDEQYF.

This chain's CDR3 is CASSSPDRATEAFF. The CDR3 region has the DNA TGTGCCAGCAGCTCGCCCGACAGGGCCACTGAAGCTTTCTTT. The V gene is TRBV7-2, the J gene TRBJ1-1, with 7 bases aligning to TRBD1. CDR1 SGHTA and CDR2 FQGNSA come from the germline V gene. V dropped 4 bases and J dropped 4; count of bases not matched to a gene: 6. The CDR3 has 14 amino acids.

The chain carries TRBV29-1 and TRBJ2-7; 7 bases map to TRBD1. CDR1 is SQVTM and CDR2 is ANQGSEA in the germline V gene. There are 13 residues in the CDR3. J gave up 1 base and V 7 bases, and 7 bases lay outside the gene matches. In nucleotides, the CDR3 is TGCAGCGCCGGCCCGGGACAGTCCTACGAGCAGTACTTC. Protein: CSAGPGQSYEQYF.